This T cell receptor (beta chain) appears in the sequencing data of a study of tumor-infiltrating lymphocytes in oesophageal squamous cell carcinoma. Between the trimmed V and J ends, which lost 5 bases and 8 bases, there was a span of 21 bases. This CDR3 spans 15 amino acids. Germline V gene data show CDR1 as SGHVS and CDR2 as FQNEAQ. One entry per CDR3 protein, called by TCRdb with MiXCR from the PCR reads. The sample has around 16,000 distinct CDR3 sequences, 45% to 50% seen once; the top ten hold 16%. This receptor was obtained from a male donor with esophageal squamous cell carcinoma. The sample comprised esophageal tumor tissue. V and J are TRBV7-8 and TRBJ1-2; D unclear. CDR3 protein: CASSDEGRFVRGYTF. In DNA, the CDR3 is TGTGCCAGCAGCGACGAAGGACGGTTTGTAAGAGGCTACACCTTC.